These 7 T cell receptor beta chains were sequenced from one sample in a study of cytomegalovirus exposure and HLA in healthy donors. With 60 Vbeta and 13 Jbeta primers, the PCR was carried out. Method: immunoSEQ multiplex PCR; TCRdb's copy keeps in-frame clones and lacks some. The sample contains fewer than 130,000 clones, over 60% of which appear only once. Sequenced: PBMCs. The receptors derive from a man aged 25-45 years in good health and CMV-seropositive.

The chain has TRBV11-2 and TRBJ2-5, with TRBD2 matching 8 bases. In germline, CDR1 is SGHAT, CDR2 FQNNGV. The V and J ends lost 4 bases and 1 base, in that order; junction bases with no gene match: 8. The CDR3 consists of 16 residues. In nucleotides, the CDR3 is TGTGCCAGCAGCTCCCCTAAGCTAGCGGGCCAAGAGACCCAGTACTTC. This gives the protein CASSSPKLAGQETQYF.

In this sample, this clone turned up a few times. This chain uses TRBV4-1 with TRBJ2-7; 10 nucleotides agree with TRBD1. The V gene end was trimmed by 5 bases and the J gene end by 3 bases; junction bases not matched to a gene: 7. The CDR3 loop spans 15 amino acids. Germline assignment: CDR1 MGHRA and CDR2 YSYEKL. CDR3 in amino acids: CASSYGQGDYYEQYF. The CDR3 DNA is TGCGCCAGCAGCTACGGACAGGGGGACTACTACGAGCAGTACTTC.

The chain combines TRBV4-1 with TRBJ1-5; the match to TRBD1 covers 7 bases. The CDR3 is made up of 17 amino acids. CDR1 MGHRA and CDR2 YSYEKL come from the germline V gene. Trimming removed 1 base from V and 4 bases from J; junction bases left unmatched: 10. CDR3 bases: TGCGCCAGCAGCCAAGTATGGCGGTTCAGGGGGAATCAGCCCCAGCATTTT. It yields the protein CASSQVWRFRGNQPQHF.

The chain joins TRBV7-8 to TRBJ2-1; D is unresolved. CDR1 and CDR2 (germline): SGHVS, FQNEAQ. Trimming removed 5 bases from V and 8 bases from J, with 13 bases in between. CDR3 length: 13 residues. CDR3 region: CASSAPRRDEQFF. The CDR3 region has the DNA TGTGCCAGCAGCGCGCCCCGTCGAGATGAGCAGTTCTTC.

This clone was recorded a few times. The gene calls are TRBV27 and TRBJ1-4; 9 bases align to TRBD1. Germline trimming cut 5 bases from V and 8 bases from J; bases unmatched to any gene: 6. The V gene's germline CDR1 is MNHEY and CDR2 SMNVEV (reference sequence). CDR3 size: 14 residues. The CDR3 DNA sequence: TGTGCCAGCAGTATCGGGACAGGGAGAGAAAAACTGTTTTTT. It yields the protein CASSIGTGREKLFF. The variable domain in full, with the rest retrieved from reference TRBV27 and TRBJ1-4, is EAQVTQNPRYLITVTGKKLTVTCSQNMNHEYMSWYRQDPGLGLRQIYYSMNVEVTDKGDVPEGYKVSRKEKRNFPLILESPSPNQTSLYFCASSIGTGREKLFFGSGTQLSVL.

The chain joins TRBV10-3 to TRBJ1-6; 8 bases agree with TRBD1. The CDR3 runs 12 residues. Germline CDR1 is ENHRY and CDR2 is SYGVKD. J was trimmed by 8 bases and V by 7 bases; bases with no gene match: 1. DNA for the CDR3: TGTGCCATCAAGGACAGGGATTCACCCCTCCACTTT. Translating it yields CAIKDRDSPLHF.

The chain is built from TRBV4-1 and TRBJ2-7, with D possibly being TRBD1 (7 bases). Trimming took 0 bases from V and 2 from J, leaving 17 bases between them. Germline V CDR1 and CDR2: MGHRA, YSYEKL. The CDR3 is 17 amino acids. The CDR3 reads CASSQDRRGLQPYEQYF. As DNA, the CDR3 is TGCGCCAGCAGCCAAGATAGGAGGGGGCTCCAACCCTACGAGCAGTACTTC.